The 16 T cell receptor beta chains given below trace back to one sample, sequenced in a study of blood T cell repertoires in COVID-19. Method: immunoSEQ multiplex PCR; TCRdb's copy keeps in-frame clones and lacks some. The repertoire includes under 300,000 clones, 80% to 85% of them detected once, and roughly 3.1% sits in the top ten. Source material: PBMCs or T cells enriched from blood (not recorded which). These receptors were taken from a man aged 45-60 years who had recovered from COVID-19.

The CDR3 here is CASSIFQNSPLHF. The CDR3 nucleotides read TGTGCCAGTAGTATTTTCCAGAATTCACCCCTCCACTTT. The chain is built from TRBV19 and TRBJ1-6; no clear D. Between the trimmed V and J ends, which lost 3 bases and 7 bases, there was a span of 7 bases. The CDR3 length is 13 residues. Per germline, CDR1 LNHDA and CDR2 SQIVND (reference sequence).

This clone appeared a few times. The chain carries TRBV28 and TRBJ2-7; 9 nucleotides match TRBD2. Germline CDR1 is MDHEN and CDR2 is SYDVKM. After removal of 7 bases from V and 5 bases from J, the junction contained 12 bases not matched to a gene. This CDR3 has 15 amino acids. The CDR3 here is CASTPALAGLNEQYF. DNA for the CDR3: TGTGCCAGCACCCCAGCCCTAGCGGGATTGAACGAGCAGTACTTC.

In this sample, this clone turned up a few times. This chain uses TRBV25-1 with TRBJ2-7, with D perhaps matching TRBD1 (6 bases). Trimming shortened V by 4 bases and J by 2 bases, and 15 bases separated the two germline ends. Germline CDR1 reads MGHDK; CDR2 reads SYGVNS. The CDR3 is 15 residues long. CDR3 sequence reads: CASSGSEGVTYEQYF. The CDR3 nucleotides are TGTGCCAGCAGTGGATCCGAGGGGGTAACCTACGAGCAGTACTTC.

The rearrangement joins TRBV19 to TRBJ1-6, with 12 positions matching TRBD1. V lost 6 bases to trimming and J lost 7 bases; unmatched junction nucleotides: 4. Germline V gives CDR1 LNHDA, CDR2 SQIVND (reference sequence). The CDR3 runs 15 residues. The CDR3 spells CASRGQGAMNSPLHF. DNA for the CDR3: TGTGCCAGTAGGGGACAGGGGGCTATGAATTCACCCCTCCACTTT.

This clone was observed at least ten times. J is TRBJ1-2 and V is TRBV5-1; 7 bases fit TRBD1. CDR1 SGHRS and CDR2 YFSETQ come from the germline V gene. CDR3 size: 15 residues. V trimming: 4 bases; J trimming: 6 bases; junction bases outside the gene matches: 12. For the CDR3, the DNA is TGCGCCAGCAGCGTGGAGGGCAGGGGGGATCATGGCTACACCTTC. It yields the protein CASSVEGRGDHGYTF.

The CDR3 sequence: CASSENQRSVIHF. The CDR3 bases are TGCGCCAGCAGTGAGAATCAGCGGTCAGTAATCCACTTT. The rearrangement links TRBV10-2 to TRBJ1-6; D remains unclear. There are 13 residues in the CDR3. V gave up 2 bases and J gave up 17 bases, with 16 bases separating them. CDR1 WSHSY and CDR2 SAAADI come from the germline V gene.

The chain couples TRBV5-8 to TRBJ1-6, with TRBD1 as a possible D gene (6 bases). Germline values: CDR1 SGHTS, CDR2 YDEGEE. There are 18 residues in the CDR3. The ends were cut back, 2 bases at V and 0 bases at J, with 15 bases in the middle. The DNA of the CDR3 is TGTGCCAGCAGCTTAATCCAGGGGCCGAGCTCCTATAATTCACCCCTCCACTTT. Translating it yields CASSLIQGPSSYNSPLHF.

This rearrangement joins TRBV29-1 to TRBJ1-1; perhaps TRBD1 as D (6 bases). This CDR3 comprises 12 residues. Germline V gives CDR1 SQVTM, CDR2 ANQGSEA. Trimming took off 8 bases at V and 4 bases at J, with 14 bases between the two ends. The CDR3 protein is CSFGGHGTEAFF. CDR3 nucleotide sequence: TGCAGCTTCGGGGGGCATGGCACTGAAGCTTTCTTT.

This chain uses TRBV11-2 with TRBJ1-4; tentatively, D is TRBD1 (5 bases). V lost 5 bases to trimming and J lost 4 bases, with 14 bases between them. Germline V gene sequence: CDR1 SGHAT, CDR2 FQNNGV. The length of the CDR3 is 15 residues. In DNA form, the CDR3 reads TGTGCCAGCAGCACGGGGGGTTTCAATAATGAAAAACTGTTTTTT. Encoded protein: CASSTGGFNNEKLFF.

This chain joins TRBV7-9 and TRBJ2-7, with 7 positions matching TRBD1. The germline V gene encodes CDR1 SEHNR and CDR2 FQNEAQ (reference sequence). This CDR3 is built from 15 residues. With 4 bases clipped from V and 2 bases from J, the junction kept 8 bases outside the gene matches. The CDR3 sequence: CASSSSGTDPYEQYF. CDR3 bases: TGTGCCAGCAGCTCATCCGGGACAGATCCCTACGAGCAGTACTTC. Using reference TRBV7-9 and TRBJ2-7 for the parts outside the CDR3, the full variable domain is DTGVSQNPRHKITKRGQNVTFRCDPISEHNRLYWYRQTLGQGPEFLTYFQNEAQLEKSRLLSDRFSAERPKGSFSTLEIQRTEQGDSAMYLCASSSSGTDPYEQYFGPGTRLTVT.

The chain couples TRBV18 to TRBJ2-1; D is perhaps TRBD1 (5 bases). Germline CDR1 reads KGHSH; CDR2 reads LQKENI. There are 16 residues in the CDR3. Trimming pared 0 bases from V and 7 bases from J, leaving 16 bases between. Here the CDR3 reads CASSPPLDAGQNEQFF. In nucleotides, the CDR3 is TGTGCCAGCTCACCACCCCTCGATGCAGGGCAGAATGAGCAGTTCTTC.

This clone was seen a handful of times. The V call is TRBV4-3, the J call TRBJ2-5, with 9 bases lining up with TRBD2. The CDR3 sequence is 17 residues long. Germline-derived CDR1 and CDR2 are LGHNA and YSLEER. V lost 0 bases to trimming and J lost 3 bases; unmatched junction nucleotides: 8. Here the CDR3 DNA reads TGCGCCAGCAGCCAAGATATAGCTAGCGGGAAGAAAGAGACCCAGTACTTC. Protein product: CASSQDIASGKKETQYF.

This chain uses TRBV3-1 (or the pseudogene TRBV3-2) with TRBJ2-3; 13 bases are a match to TRBD2. V lost 4 bases and J lost 4; bases outside the gene matches: 2. The CDR3 loop spans 15 amino acids. Germline V gene data show CDR1 as LGHDT and CDR2 as YNNKEL (reference sequence). CDR3: CASSLTSGGPDTQYF. CDR3 DNA: TGTGCCAGCAGCCTGACTAGCGGGGGGCCAGATACGCAGTATTTT.

V is TRBV4-1 and J is TRBJ1-2; tentative D call: TRBD1 (5 bases). Trimming cost V 2 bases and J 0 bases, with 16 bases left between them. CDR1 is MGHRA and CDR2 is YSYEKL in the germline V gene. The CDR3 has 17 amino acids. The CDR3 DNA reads as TGCGCCAGCAGCCAAACCACCGCAGGGTTAGCTAACTATGGCTACACCTTC. As protein: CASSQTTAGLANYGYTF.

The chain has TRBV5-1 and TRBJ2-3; D remains unclear. Germline V lookup: CDR1 SGHRS, CDR2 YFSETQ. The CDR3 has 16 amino acids. Trimming removed 2 bases at V and 0 bases at J, with 13 bases between. The CDR3 region is CASSLRDQASTDTQYF. The CDR3 DNA reads as TGCGCCAGCAGCTTACGAGATCAAGCTAGCACAGATACGCAGTATTTT. Filled out from reference TRBV5-1 and TRBJ2-3, the complete variable domain reads KAGVTQTPRYLIKTRGQQVTLSCSPISGHRSVSWYQQTPGQGLQFLFEYFSETQRNKGNFPGRFSGRQFSNSRSEMNVSTLELGDSALYLCASSLRDQASTDTQYFGPGTRLTVL.

The chain links TRBV3-1 (or the pseudogene TRBV3-2) to TRBJ1-2; tentatively, D is TRBD1 (5 bases). V dropped 4 bases and J dropped 7 bases, with 10 bases sitting between them. The CDR3 has 12 amino acids. The germline V gene encodes CDR1 LGHDT and CDR2 YNNKEL (reference sequence). The CDR3 sequence is CASSRGAGGYTF. The CDR3, as DNA: TGTGCCAGCAGCCGCGGGGCGGGTGGCTACACCTTC.